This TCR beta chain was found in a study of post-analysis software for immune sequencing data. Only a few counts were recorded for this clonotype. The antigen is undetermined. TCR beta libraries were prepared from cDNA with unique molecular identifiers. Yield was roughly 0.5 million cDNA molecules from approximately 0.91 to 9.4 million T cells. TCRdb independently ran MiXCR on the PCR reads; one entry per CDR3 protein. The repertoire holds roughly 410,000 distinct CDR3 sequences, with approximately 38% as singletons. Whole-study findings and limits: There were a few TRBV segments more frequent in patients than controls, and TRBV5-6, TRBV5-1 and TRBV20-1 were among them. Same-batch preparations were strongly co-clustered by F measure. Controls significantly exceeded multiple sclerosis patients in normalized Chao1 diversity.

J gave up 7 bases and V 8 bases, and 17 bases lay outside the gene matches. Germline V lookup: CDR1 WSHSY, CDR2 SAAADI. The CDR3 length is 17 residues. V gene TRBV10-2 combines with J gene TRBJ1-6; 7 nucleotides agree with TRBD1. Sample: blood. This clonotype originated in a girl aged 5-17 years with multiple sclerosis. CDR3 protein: CASSRTGPSTRNSPLHF. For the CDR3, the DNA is TGCGCCAGCTCCCGGACAGGTCCGTCGACCCGGAATTCACCCCTCCACTTT.